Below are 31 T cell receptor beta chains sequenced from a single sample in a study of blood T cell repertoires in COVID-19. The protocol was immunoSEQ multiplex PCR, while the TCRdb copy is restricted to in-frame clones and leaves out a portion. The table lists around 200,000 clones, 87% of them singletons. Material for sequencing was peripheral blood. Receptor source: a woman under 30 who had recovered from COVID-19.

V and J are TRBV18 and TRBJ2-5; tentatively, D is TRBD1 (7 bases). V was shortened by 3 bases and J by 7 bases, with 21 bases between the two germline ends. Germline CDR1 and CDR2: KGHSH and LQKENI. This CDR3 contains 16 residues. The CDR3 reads CASSPSQGQAAGTQYF. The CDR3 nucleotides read TGTGCCAGCTCACCTTCCCAAGGACAGGCAGCGGGGACCCAGTACTTC.

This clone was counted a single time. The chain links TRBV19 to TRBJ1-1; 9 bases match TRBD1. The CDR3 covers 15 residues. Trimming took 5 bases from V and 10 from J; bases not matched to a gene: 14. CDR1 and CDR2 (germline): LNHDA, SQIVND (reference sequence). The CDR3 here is CASSVVPGQGSGAFF. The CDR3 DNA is TGTGCCAGTAGTGTGGTACCGGGACAGGGTTCCGGAGCTTTCTTT.

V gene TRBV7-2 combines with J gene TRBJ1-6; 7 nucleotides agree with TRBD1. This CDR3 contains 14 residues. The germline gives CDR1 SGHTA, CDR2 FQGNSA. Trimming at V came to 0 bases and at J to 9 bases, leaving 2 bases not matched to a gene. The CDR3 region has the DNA TGTGCCAGCAGCTTAGCGACAGGGAGTTCACCCCTCCACTTT. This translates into CASSLATGSSPLHF.

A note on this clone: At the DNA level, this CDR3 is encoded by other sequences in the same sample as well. The CDR3 DNA reads TGTGCCAGCAGCTCCAGGTGGAACACTGAAGCTTTCTTT. Amino acids: CASSSRWNTEAFF. J is TRBJ1-1 and V is TRBV7-3; D is ambiguous. V lost 4 bases and J 1 base, leaving 7 bases between the germline ends. Germline lookup yields CDR1 SGHTA and CDR2 FQGTGA. This CDR3 contains 13 residues.

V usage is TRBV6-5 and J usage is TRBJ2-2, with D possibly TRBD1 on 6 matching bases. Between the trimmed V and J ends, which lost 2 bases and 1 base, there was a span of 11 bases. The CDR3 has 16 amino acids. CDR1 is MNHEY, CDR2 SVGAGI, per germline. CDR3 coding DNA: TGTGCCAGCAGTTACGATCAGGGGATGAACACCGGGGAGCTGTTTTTT. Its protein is CASSYDQGMNTGELFF.

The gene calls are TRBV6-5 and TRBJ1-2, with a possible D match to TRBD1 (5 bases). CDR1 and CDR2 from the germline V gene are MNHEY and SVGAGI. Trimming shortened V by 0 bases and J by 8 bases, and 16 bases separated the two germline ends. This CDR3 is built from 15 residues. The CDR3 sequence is CASSYSTAGLLGYTF. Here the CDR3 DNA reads TGTGCCAGCAGTTACTCGACCGCAGGGCTCTTGGGCTACACCTTC.

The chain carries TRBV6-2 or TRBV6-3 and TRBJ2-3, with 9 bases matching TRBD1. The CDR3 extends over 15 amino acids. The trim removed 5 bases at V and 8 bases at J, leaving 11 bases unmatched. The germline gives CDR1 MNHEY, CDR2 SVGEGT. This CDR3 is CASSRQGEASFTQYF. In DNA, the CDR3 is TGTGCCAGCAGTAGACAGGGGGAGGCTTCATTTACGCAGTATTTT.

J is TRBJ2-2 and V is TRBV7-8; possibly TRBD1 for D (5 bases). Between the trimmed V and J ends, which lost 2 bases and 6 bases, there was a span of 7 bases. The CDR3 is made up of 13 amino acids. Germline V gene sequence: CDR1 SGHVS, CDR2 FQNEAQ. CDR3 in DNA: TGTGCCAGCAGCTTACAAGGGGCCGGGGAGCTGTTTTTT. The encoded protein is CASSLQGAGELFF.

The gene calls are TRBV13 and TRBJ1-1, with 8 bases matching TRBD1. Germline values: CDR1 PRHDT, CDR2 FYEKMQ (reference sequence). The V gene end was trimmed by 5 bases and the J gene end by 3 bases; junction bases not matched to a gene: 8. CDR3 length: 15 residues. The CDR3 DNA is TGTGCCAGCAGCCCCAGGACAGGGAGGCACACTGAAGCTTTCTTT. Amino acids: CASSPRTGRHTEAFF.

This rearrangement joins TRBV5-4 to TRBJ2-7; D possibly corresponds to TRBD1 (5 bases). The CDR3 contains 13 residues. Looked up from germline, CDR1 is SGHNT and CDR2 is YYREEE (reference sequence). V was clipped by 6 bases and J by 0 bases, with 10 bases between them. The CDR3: CASNQDNSYEQYF. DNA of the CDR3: TGTGCCAGCAATCAGGACAACTCCTACGAGCAGTACTTC. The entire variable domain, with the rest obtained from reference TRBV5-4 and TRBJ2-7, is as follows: ETGVTQSPTHLIKTRGQQVTLRCSSQSGHNTVSWYQQALGQGPQFIFQYYREEENGRGNFPPRFSGLQFPNYSSELNVNALELDDSALYLCASNQDNSYEQYFGPGTRLTVT.

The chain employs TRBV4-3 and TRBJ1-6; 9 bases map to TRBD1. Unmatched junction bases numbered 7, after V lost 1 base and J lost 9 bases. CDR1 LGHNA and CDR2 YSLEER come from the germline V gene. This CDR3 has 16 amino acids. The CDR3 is CASSQGDGTGFSPLHF. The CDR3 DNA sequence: TGCGCCAGCAGCCAAGGTGATGGGACAGGGTTTTCACCCCTCCACTTT.

CDR3 amino acids: CASSFPGARGNTIYF. The CDR3 DNA is TGTGCCAGCAGTTTCCCAGGGGCGCGTGGAAACACCATATATTTT. The chain has TRBV28 and TRBJ1-3, with D maybe TRBD1 (6 bases). V was pared by 3 bases and J by 3 bases, with 12 bases between. The germline gives CDR1 MDHEN, CDR2 SYDVKM. This CDR3 has 15 residues.

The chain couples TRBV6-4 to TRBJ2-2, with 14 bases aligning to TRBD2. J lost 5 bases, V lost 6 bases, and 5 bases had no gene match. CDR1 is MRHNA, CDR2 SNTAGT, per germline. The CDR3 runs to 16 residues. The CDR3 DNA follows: TGTGCCAGCAGCGGGACTAGCGGGAGCTCGACCGGGGAGCTGTTTTTT. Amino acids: CASSGTSGSSTGELFF.

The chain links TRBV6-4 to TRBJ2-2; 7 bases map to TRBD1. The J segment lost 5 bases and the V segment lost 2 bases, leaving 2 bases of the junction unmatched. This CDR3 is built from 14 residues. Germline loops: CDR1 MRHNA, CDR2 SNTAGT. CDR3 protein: CASSDRGQTGELFF. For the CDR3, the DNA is TGTGCCAGCAGTGACAGGGGGCAGACCGGGGAGCTGTTTTTT.

The CDR3 coding sequence is TGTGCCAGCAGCTTTGGGCAGGGGCTCCCTAATGAAAAACTGTTTTTT. Translating it yields CASSFGQGLPNEKLFF. The chain recombines TRBV5-6 with TRBJ1-4, with a weak D call TRBD1 (6 bases). Trimming shortened V by 2 bases and J by 3 bases, and 14 bases separated the two germline ends. Germline CDR1 SGHDT, CDR2 YYEEEE. The CDR3 is made up of 16 amino acids.

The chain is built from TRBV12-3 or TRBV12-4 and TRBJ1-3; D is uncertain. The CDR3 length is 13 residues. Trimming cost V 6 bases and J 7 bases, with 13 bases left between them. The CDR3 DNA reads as TGTGCCAGCAGGGGCTCTTCGGCCAACACCATATATTTT. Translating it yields CASRGSSANTIYF.

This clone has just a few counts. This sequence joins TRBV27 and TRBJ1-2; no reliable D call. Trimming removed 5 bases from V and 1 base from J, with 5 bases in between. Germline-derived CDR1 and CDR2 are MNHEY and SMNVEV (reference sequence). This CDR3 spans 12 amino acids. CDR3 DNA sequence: TGTGCCAGCAGTACTAATAACTATGGCTACACCTTC. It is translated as CASSTNNYGYTF.

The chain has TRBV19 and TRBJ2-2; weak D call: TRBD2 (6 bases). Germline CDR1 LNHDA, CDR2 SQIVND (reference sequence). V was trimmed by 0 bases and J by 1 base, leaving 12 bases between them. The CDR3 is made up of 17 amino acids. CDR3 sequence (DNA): TGTGCCAGTAGTATAGAGTGGAGGGGACGGAACACCGGGGAGCTGTTTTTT. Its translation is CASSIEWRGRNTGELFF.

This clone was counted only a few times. CDR3 amino acids: CASSEGWKRSSYEQYV. As DNA, the CDR3 is TGTGCCAGCAGTGAAGGATGGAAGCGAAGCTCCTACGAGCAGTACGTC. This chain links TRBV2 with TRBJ2-7; D is unclear. Germline CDR1 reads SNHLY; CDR2 reads FYNNEI. Trimming removed 1 base from V and 0 bases from J, with 13 bases in between. The CDR3 extends over 16 amino acids.

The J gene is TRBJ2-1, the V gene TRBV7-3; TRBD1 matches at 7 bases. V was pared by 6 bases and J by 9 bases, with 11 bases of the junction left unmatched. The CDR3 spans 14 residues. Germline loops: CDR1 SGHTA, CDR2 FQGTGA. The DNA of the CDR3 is TGTGCCAGCAGTTCAGGGGGTTTGGAGTCTGAGCAGTTCTTC. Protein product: CASSSGGLESEQFF.

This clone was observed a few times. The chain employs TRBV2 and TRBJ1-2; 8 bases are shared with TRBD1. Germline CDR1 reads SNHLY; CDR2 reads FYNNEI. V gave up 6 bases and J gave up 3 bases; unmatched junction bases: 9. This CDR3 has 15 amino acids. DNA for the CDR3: TGTGCCAGCAGGGGGGGCGGACAGGGTTACTATGGCTACACCTTC. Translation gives CASRGGGQGYYGYTF.

The chain's CDR3 is CASSQYGTPGVSNYGYTF. The CDR3 coding sequence is TGTGCCAGCAGCCAATACGGGACGCCGGGGGTATCTAACTATGGCTACACCTTC. This chain joins TRBV3-1 (or the pseudogene TRBV3-2) and TRBJ1-2; D is possibly TRBD1 (5 bases). Germline loops: CDR1 LGHDT, CDR2 YNNKEL (reference sequence). V was shortened by 2 bases and J by 0 bases, with 19 bases between the two germline ends. The CDR3 spans 18 residues.

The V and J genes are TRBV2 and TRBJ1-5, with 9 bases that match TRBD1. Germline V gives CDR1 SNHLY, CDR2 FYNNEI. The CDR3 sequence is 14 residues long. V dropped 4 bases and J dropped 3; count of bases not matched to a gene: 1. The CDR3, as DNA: TGTGCCAGCAGTGGACAGGGGGTCAATCAGCCCCAGCATTTT. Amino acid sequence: CASSGQGVNQPQHF.

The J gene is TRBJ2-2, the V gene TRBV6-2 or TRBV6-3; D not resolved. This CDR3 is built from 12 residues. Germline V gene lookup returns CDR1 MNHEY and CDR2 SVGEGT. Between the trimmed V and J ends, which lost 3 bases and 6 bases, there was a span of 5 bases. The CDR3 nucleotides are TGTGCCAGCAGTTATCACTCCGGGGAGCTGTTTTTT. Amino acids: CASSYHSGELFF.

The CDR3 here is CASSKGDRGFHNEQFF. In nucleotides, the CDR3 is TGTGCCAGCAGCAAAGGAGACAGGGGCTTCCACAATGAGCAGTTCTTC. The chain couples TRBV21-1 to TRBJ2-1; the table's D call, TRBD1, has no DNA check behind it. TRBV21-1 corresponds to a pseudogene. This CDR3 is built from 16 residues.

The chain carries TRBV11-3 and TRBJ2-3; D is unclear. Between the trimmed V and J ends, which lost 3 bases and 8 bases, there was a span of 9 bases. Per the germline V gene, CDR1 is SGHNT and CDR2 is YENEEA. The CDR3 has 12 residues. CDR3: CASSFRQSTQYF. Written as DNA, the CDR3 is TGTGCCAGCAGCTTCAGGCAGAGTACGCAGTATTTT.

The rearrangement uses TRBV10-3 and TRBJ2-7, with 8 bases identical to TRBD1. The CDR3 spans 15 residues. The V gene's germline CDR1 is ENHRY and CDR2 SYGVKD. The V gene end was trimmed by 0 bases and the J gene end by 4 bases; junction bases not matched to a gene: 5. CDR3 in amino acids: CAISESADRGYEQYF. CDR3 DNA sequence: TGTGCCATCAGTGAGTCCGCCGACAGGGGATACGAGCAGTACTTC.

The CDR3 here is CSASRQSNYGYTF. DNA for the CDR3: TGCAGCGCGTCACGACAGAGTAACTATGGCTACACCTTC. V and J are TRBV29-1 and TRBJ1-2, with TRBD1 as a possible D gene (5 bases). The CDR3 runs 13 residues. Germline CDR1 SQVTM, CDR2 ANQGSEA. The V and J ends lost 7 bases and 1 base respectively, with 13 bases between them. Full variable domain (missing parts from reference TRBV29-1 and TRBJ1-2): SAVISQKPSRDICQRGTSLTIQCQVDSQVTMMFWYRQQPGQSLTLIATANQGSEATYESGFVIDKFPISRPNLTFSTLTVSNMSPEDSSIYLCSASRQSNYGYTFGSGTRLTVV.

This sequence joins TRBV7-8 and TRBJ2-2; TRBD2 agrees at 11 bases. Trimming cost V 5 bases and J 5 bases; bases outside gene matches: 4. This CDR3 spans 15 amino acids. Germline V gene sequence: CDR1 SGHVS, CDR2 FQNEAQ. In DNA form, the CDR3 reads TGTGCCAGCAGCACTAGCGGGGGTCGAACCGGGGAGCTGTTTTTT. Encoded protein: CASSTSGGRTGELFF. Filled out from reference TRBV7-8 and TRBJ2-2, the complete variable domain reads GAGVSQSPRYKVAKRGQDVALRCDPISGHVSLFWYQQALGQGPEFLTYFQNEAQLDKSGLPSDRFFAERPEGSVSTLKIQRTQQEDSAVYLCASSTSGGRTGELFFGEGSRLTVL.

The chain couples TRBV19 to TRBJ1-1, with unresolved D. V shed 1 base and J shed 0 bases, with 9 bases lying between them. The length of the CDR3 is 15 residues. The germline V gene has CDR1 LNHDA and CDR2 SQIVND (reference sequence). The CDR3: CASSIGTPVNTEAFF. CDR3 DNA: TGTGCCAGTAGTATAGGGACTCCCGTGAACACTGAAGCTTTCTTT.

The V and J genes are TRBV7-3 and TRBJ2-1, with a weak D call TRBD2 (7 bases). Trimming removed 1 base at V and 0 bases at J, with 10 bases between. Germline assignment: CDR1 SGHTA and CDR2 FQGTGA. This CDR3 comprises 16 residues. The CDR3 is CASSLMGGLSYNEQFF. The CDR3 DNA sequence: TGTGCCAGCAGCTTAATGGGGGGGCTCTCCTACAATGAGCAGTTCTTC.